The rows below give T cell receptor beta chains drawn from one sample of a study of T cell responses to AZD1222 COVID-19 vaccine. Measured with immunoSEQ multiplex PCR; TCRdb has only the in-frame clones, and not every one. The data hold some 150,000 clones, with 70% to 90% observed a single time. Specimen: peripheral blood, collected 28 days after the second AZD1222 dose. The source of these receptors is an adult who received the AZD1222 COVID-19 vaccine. Each CDR3 is given with its conserved first and last residue. D genes are given only for firm matches. Clone size is not always given. Where it is, it says once, few, many or a class for expanded clones.

D gene: -; CDR3 length: 14; V gene: TRBV6-2/TRBV6-3; clone size: -; J gene: TRBJ2-1; CDR3 protein: CASSYGDSYNEQFF; CDR3 DNA: TGTGCCAGCAGTTACGGAGACAGCTACAATGAGCAGTTCTTC
D gene: TRBD1; CDR3 length: 14; V gene: TRBV29-1; clone size: -; J gene: TRBJ1-1; CDR3 protein: CSASRQGFNTEAFF; CDR3 DNA: TGCAGCGCCTCAAGACAGGGATTTAACACTGAAGCTTTCTTT
D gene: TRBD2; CDR3 length: 17; V gene: TRBV3-1/TRBV3-2; clone size: -; J gene: TRBJ2-3; CDR3 protein: CASSQQWRGGFTDTQYF; CDR3 DNA: TGTGCCAGCAGCCAACAGTGGCGGGGGGGCTTTACAGATACGCAGTATTTT
D gene: -; CDR3 length: 11; V gene: TRBV20-1; clone size: -; J gene: TRBJ2-1; CDR3 protein: CSAIKRDEQFF; CDR3 DNA: TGCAGTGCTATTAAAAGGGATGAGCAGTTCTTC
D gene: -; CDR3 length: 11; V gene: TRBV12-3/TRBV12-4; clone size: -; J gene: TRBJ2-3; CDR3 protein: CASSLDGTQYF; CDR3 DNA: TGTGCCAGCAGCCTAGACGGTACGCAGTATTTT
D gene: -; CDR3 length: 13; V gene: TRBV28; clone size: -; J gene: TRBJ1-4; CDR3 protein: CASSRGLTEKLFF; CDR3 DNA: TGTGCCAGCAGTCGTGGCCTGACCGAAAAACTGTTTTTT
D gene: -; CDR3 length: 12; V gene: TRBV2; clone size: -; J gene: TRBJ1-6; CDR3 protein: CASRSNFSPLHF; CDR3 DNA: TGTGCCAGCAGAAGCAACTTTTCACCCCTCCACTTT
D gene: TRBD1; CDR3 length: 15; V gene: TRBV10-3; clone size: -; J gene: TRBJ2-7; CDR3 protein: CAISDGDRGMFEQYF; CDR3 DNA: TGTGCCATCAGTGACGGGGACAGGGGAATGTTCGAGCAGTACTTC
D gene: -; CDR3 length: 12; V gene: TRBV6-6; clone size: -; J gene: TRBJ2-5; CDR3 protein: CASSSPPETQYF; CDR3 DNA: TGTGCCAGCAGTTCCCCCCCAGAGACCCAGTACTTC
D gene: -; CDR3 length: 15; V gene: TRBV19; clone size: -; J gene: TRBJ1-1; CDR3 protein: CASSGDTRMNTEAFF; CDR3 DNA: TGTGCCAGTAGTGGAGATACACGCATGAACACTGAAGCTTTCTTT
D gene: TRBD2; CDR3 length: 16; V gene: TRBV5-4; clone size: few; J gene: TRBJ2-3; CDR3 protein: CASSTGLAGVTDTQYF; CDR3 DNA: TGTGCCAGCAGCACAGGACTAGCGGGTGTCACAGATACGCAGTATTTT